These 20 T cell receptor beta chains share one sample of origin, sequenced in a study of T cell changes during pregnancy in multiple sclerosis. Using immunoSEQ multiplex PCR, the repertoire was profiled, and TCRdb retains in-frame clones only, with some absent. The sample lists tens of thousands of clones, approximately 92% occurring once. Source: peripheral blood, taken after pregnancy. Receptor source: a female donor with multiple sclerosis, enrolled in a pregnancy study.

V is TRBV5-1 and J is TRBJ2-2; 11 bases align to TRBD1. The CDR3 has 16 residues. With 3 bases clipped from V and 4 bases from J, the junction kept 5 bases outside the gene matches. Germline V gives CDR1 SGHRS, CDR2 YFSETQ. The CDR3 region has the DNA TGCGCCAGCAGCTCGGACAGGGGGCACGGCACCGGGGAGCTGTTTTTT. The encoded protein is CASSSDRGHGTGELFF. Full variable domain (outside the CDR3, taken from reference TRBV5-1 and TRBJ2-2): KAGVTQTPRYLIKTRGQQVTLSCSPISGHRSVSWYQQTPGQGLQFLFEYFSETQRNKGNFPGRFSGRQFSNSRSEMNVSTLELGDSALYLCASSSDRGHGTGELFFGEGSRLTVL.

CDR3 amino acids: CASSLNGDGELFF. The CDR3 nucleotides are TGTGCCAGCAGCTTAAACGGTGACGGGGAGCTGTTTTTT. The chain is built from TRBV13 and TRBJ2-2; no clear D gene. V was shortened by 2 bases and J by 7 bases, with 8 bases between the two germline ends. The CDR3 is made up of 13 amino acids. CDR1 and CDR2 from the germline V gene are PRHDT and FYEKMQ (reference sequence).

The CDR3 loop reads CASSLTAMNTEAFF. CDR3 DNA: TGTGCCAGCAGCTTGACAGCCATGAACACTGAAGCTTTCTTT. The chain combines TRBV5-5 with TRBJ1-1; D remains unclear. This CDR3 has 14 residues. Germline CDR1 and CDR2: SGHKS and YYEKEE (reference sequence). With 1 base removed from V and 0 bases from J, the gap between germline ends came to 7 bases. Full variable domain (outside the CDR3, taken from reference TRBV5-5 and TRBJ1-1): DAGVTQSPTHLIKTRGQQVTLRCSPISGHKSVSWYQQVLGQGPQFIFQYYEKEERGRGNFPDRFSARQFPNYSSELNVNALLLGDSALYLCASSLTAMNTEAFFGQGTRLTVV.

The rearrangement uses TRBV19 and TRBJ2-1; TRBD2 is a possible D gene (6 bases). The CDR3 has 14 amino acids. V was pared by 5 bases and J by 7 bases, with 15 bases between. Germline CDR1 and CDR2: LNHDA and SQIVND (reference sequence). The CDR3: CASSVPGLGNEQFF. The CDR3 nucleotides read TGTGCCAGTAGTGTCCCGGGACTTGGAAATGAGCAGTTCTTC.

The genes are TRBV7-2 and TRBJ2-5; TRBD2 aligns across 14 bases. Germline V CDR1 and CDR2: SGHTA, FQGNSA. This CDR3 is 17 amino acids long. V trimming: 4 bases; J trimming: 5 bases; junction bases outside the gene matches: 9. In DNA form, the CDR3 reads TGTGCCAGCAGCTCCGGACTAGCGGGGGGAGGAAGGGAGACCCAGTACTTC. Residues: CASSSGLAGGGRETQYF.

This clone was observed a handful of times. The rearrangement uses TRBV7-9 and TRBJ1-3; no definite D call. This CDR3 is 16 amino acids long. Germline CDR1 SEHNR, CDR2 FQNEAQ (reference sequence). Trimming shortened V by 3 bases and J by 0 bases, and 12 bases separated the two germline ends. CDR3 coding DNA: TGTGCCAGCAGCTTCTCCGGACTATACTCTGGAAACACCATATATTTT. Its translation: CASSFSGLYSGNTIYF. The whole variable domain, filled in from reference TRBV7-9 and TRBJ1-3, reads DTGVSQNPRHKITKRGQNVTFRCDPISEHNRLYWYRQTLGQGPEFLTYFQNEAQLEKSRLLSDRFSAERPKGSFSTLEIQRTEQGDSAMYLCASSFSGLYSGNTIYFGEGSWLTVV.

The DNA for the CDR3 is TGTGCCAGCAGTTCCCCCATGGGCGGGGGGACAGATACGCAGTATTTT. This encodes CASSSPMGGGTDTQYF. V gene TRBV28 combines with J gene TRBJ2-3, with 8 positions matching TRBD2. The germline V gene encodes CDR1 MDHEN and CDR2 SYDVKM. The CDR3 spans 16 residues. V lost 4 bases and J lost 3; bases outside the gene matches: 9.

Only one count was recorded for this clone. J is TRBJ1-1 and V is TRBV9, with D tentatively TRBD1 (5 bases). In germline, CDR1 is SGDLS, CDR2 YYNGEE. This CDR3 region has 13 residues. V lost 0 bases, J lost 5 bases, and 8 bases lay in between. The CDR3 nucleotides read TGTGCCAGCAGCGTAGAAGACAGTACTGAAGCTTTCTTT. Amino acid sequence: CASSVEDSTEAFF.

V gene TRBV7-3 combines with J gene TRBJ2-1; perhaps TRBD2 as D (6 bases). Germline V gives CDR1 SGHTA, CDR2 FQGTGA. Trimming shortened V by 5 bases and J by 5 bases, and 16 bases separated the two germline ends. The CDR3 runs 15 residues. CDR3 sequence reads: CASSPLGTYNNEQFF. The CDR3, as DNA: TGTGCCAGCAGCCCGCTCGGGACTTATAACAATGAGCAGTTCTTC.

The chain couples TRBV30 to TRBJ2-4; TRBD2 might be the D (5 bases). CDR3 length: 12 residues. Trimming cost V 1 base and J 10 bases, with 11 bases left between them. Germline V gene lookup returns CDR1 GTSNPN and CDR2 SVGIG (reference sequence). The CDR3 spells CAWSESGGIQYF. CDR3 DNA sequence: TGTGCCTGGAGTGAAAGCGGCGGGATTCAGTACTTC.

The V and J genes are TRBV7-2 and TRBJ1-6; the D is unclear. V was clipped by 1 base and J by 14 bases, with 15 bases between them. The CDR3 runs to 14 residues. CDR1 is SGHTA, CDR2 FQGNSA, per germline. The CDR3 DNA follows: TGTGCCAGCAGCTTAGAAAGGGCGGGTAACGCCCTCCACTTT. Protein sequence: CASSLERAGNALHF.

This chain connects TRBV4-2 to TRBJ2-1, with TRBD2 matching 11 bases. V was pared by 1 base and J by 0 bases, with 11 bases of the junction left unmatched. The CDR3 runs 20 residues. CDR1 and CDR2 from the germline V gene are LGHNA and YNFKEQ. The CDR3 DNA reads as TGTGCCAGCAGCCAAGTGGTGTCTAGCGGGGGGCTCAGCTCCTACAATGAGCAGTTCTTC. Translation: CASSQVVSSGGLSSYNEQFF.

The chain combines TRBV29-1 with TRBJ2-1; 10 bases match TRBD1. CDR3 length: 13 amino acids. In germline, CDR1 is SQVTM, CDR2 ANQGSEA. J gave up 3 bases and V 6 bases, and 2 bases lay outside the gene matches. In DNA form, the CDR3 reads TGCAGCGTGTGGACAGGGGGCTACAATGAGCAGTTCTTC. Translated, it gives CSVWTGGYNEQFF.

The V call is TRBV15, the J call TRBJ2-2; 11 bases align to TRBD2. Per germline, CDR1 LNHNV and CDR2 YYDKDF (reference sequence). The CDR3 is 18 residues long. V lost 0 bases, J lost 2 bases, and 5 bases stayed unmatched. The CDR3 protein is CATSRDPGLAGNTGELFF. The CDR3 DNA sequence: TGTGCCACCAGCAGAGACCCCGGACTAGCGGGCAACACCGGGGAGCTGTTTTTT.

V usage is TRBV28 and J usage is TRBJ1-1, with TRBD1 as a possible D gene (6 bases). Trimming cost V 2 bases and J 4 bases, with 14 bases left between them. Germline V gives CDR1 MDHEN, CDR2 SYDVKM. The CDR3 runs to 15 residues. This CDR3 is CASSLAGDGSTEAFF. The CDR3 coding sequence is TGTGCCAGCAGTTTAGCAGGGGATGGGAGCACTGAAGCTTTCTTT.

V usage is TRBV18 and J usage is TRBJ2-7; the match to TRBD1 covers 7 bases. The CDR3 is 15 residues long. Germline-derived CDR1 and CDR2 are KGHSH and LQKENI. V lost 3 bases and J lost 9; bases outside the gene matches: 14. CDR3 loop: CASSPPATTGLTQYF. CDR3 nucleotides: TGTGCCAGCTCACCGCCGGCAACGACAGGGCTTACGCAGTACTTC.

V and J are TRBV5-1 and TRBJ2-2; TRBD2 matches at 12 bases. Losses at the gene ends were 1 base for V and 5 bases for J; bases not matched to a gene: 3. From germline, CDR1 is SGHRS and CDR2 YFSETQ. The length of the CDR3 is 16 residues. CDR3 sequence (DNA): TGCGCCAGCAGCTTGACTAGCGGGGGGTGGACCGGGGAGCTGTTTTTT. Amino acids: CASSLTSGGWTGELFF.

This clone was seen only once. The chain uses TRBV5-1 and TRBJ2-5; 13 bases are a match to TRBD2. J was trimmed by 7 bases and V by 5 bases; bases with no gene match: 8. Germline loops: CDR1 SGHRS, CDR2 YFSETQ. The length of the CDR3 is 15 residues. The CDR3, as DNA: TGCGCCAGCAGGGGACTAGCGGGGTCTCGGGGGACCCAGTACTTC. It yields the protein CASRGLAGSRGTQYF.

CDR3 DNA sequence: TGTGCCAGCAGCTTAGGGGGAGGGTGGAACACTGAAGCTTTCTTT. This gives the protein CASSLGGGWNTEAFF. The chain carries TRBV11-2 and TRBJ1-1, with D unclear. The CDR3 extends over 15 amino acids. Germline V gives CDR1 SGHAT, CDR2 FQNNGV. V gave up 1 base and J gave up 1 base, with 10 bases separating them.

The chain carries TRBV25-1 and TRBJ1-1; 7 nucleotides line up with TRBD1. With 5 bases clipped from V and 7 bases from J, the junction kept 16 bases outside the gene matches. CDR3 length: 16 residues. CDR1 MGHDK and CDR2 SYGVNS come from the germline V gene. Written as DNA, the CDR3 is TGTGCCAGCAGTTCCCCACCCCAGGGGGGTTACATTGAAGCTTTCTTT. Its translation is CASSSPPQGGYIEAFF.